The entry below gives a single T cell receptor (beta chain) sequence along with its context. Its antigen is still unknown. The data are from a study of blood T cells in healthy people across ages. Using a J-beta primer mix together with a sample-barcoded 5' primer, a second PCR was run for roughly 7 to 12 cycles. TCRdb fed the 5' RACE reads into MiXCR, producing one record per CDR3 protein. The sample has approximately 800,000 distinct CDR3 sequences, 36% seen once. CDR1 and CDR2 (germline): SGHRS, YFSETQ. There are 14 residues in the CDR3. Germline trimming cut 3 bases from V and 7 bases from J; bases unmatched to any gene: 6. General study findings and limits: Naive CD4+ cells and diversity were both higher in long-lived donors than in aged donors.

The chain recombines TRBV5-1 with TRBJ1-4, with 7 positions matching TRBD1. This TCR derives from a man aged 18 to 29 in good health. Sequencing was done on a sample of blood. This chain's CDR3 is CASSSTGRGEKLFF. The CDR3, as DNA: TGCGCCAGCAGCTCGACAGGGAGGGGTGAAAAACTGTTTTTT.